What follows are 2 T cell receptor beta chains derived from one specimen sequenced in a study of shared clonotypes between healthy human individuals. This table comes from immunoSEQ multiplex PCR, and its TCRdb copy is limited to in-frame clones, with some not included. The sample has millions of clones, roughly 95% seen once; the top ten hold approximately 0.13%. Input material: naive CD4+ T cells sorted from blood. The subset: CD45RA+ positively selected. The receptor source for this set is a man in his late teens or twenties in good health.

The chain combines TRBV28 with TRBJ2-3, with D tentatively TRBD1 or TRBD2 (5 bases each). The CDR3 covers 13 residues. Trimming cost V 7 bases and J 6 bases, with 14 bases left between them. CDR1 is MDHEN and CDR2 is SYDVKM in the germline V gene. The CDR3 is CASTRGSWDTQYF. CDR3 bases: TGTGCCAGCACCCGGGGCTCTTGGGATACGCAGTATTTT.

Comment on this clone: Other DNA sequences in this specimen translate into the identical CDR3. The chain employs TRBV7-8 and TRBJ1-1, with D possibly matching TRBD1 (5 bases). The CDR3 is made up of 13 amino acids. Per germline, CDR1 SGHVS and CDR2 FQNEAQ. The V and J ends lost 2 bases and 2 bases respectively, with 6 bases between them. CDR3: CASSLQGNTEAFF. The DNA of the CDR3 is TGTGCCAGCAGCTTACAGGGAAACACTGAAGCTTTCTTT.